This TCR beta chain was found in a study of blood T cell repertoires in COVID-19. Study overall: In each case, the material was cDNA or gDNA derived from T cells, B-cell-depleted T cells, or PBMCs.

In the original processing: Quantification of nucleated cells was approximated via reference gene primer amplification. This table comes from immunoSEQ multiplex PCR, and its TCRdb copy is limited to in-frame clones, with some not included. Clonal size and the V and J genes are those of that table, whereas D and trimming came from the DNA. The data show approximately 45,000 clones, with around nine tenths seen just once and roughly 4.2% held by the top ten. This CDR3 has 16 residues. V trimming: 4 bases; J trimming: 1 base; junction bases outside the gene matches: 5. Germline lookup yields CDR1 SGHTA and CDR2 FQGNSA. Seattle patients were enrolled during active infection and followed longitudinally.

V usage is TRBV7-2 and J usage is TRBJ2-3; 10 positions agree with TRBD2. The clonotype was recovered from a man between 40 and 49 years old with COVID-19, enrolled during active disease. Sequencing input: peripheral blood. CDR3 DNA sequence: TGTGCCAGCAGCTCCCCTAGCGGGGGAGGCACAGATACGCAGTATTTT. Translated: CASSSPSGGGTDTQYF.